Listed below are T cell receptor beta chains from one sample, sequenced in a study of CD8 T cells in ankylosing spondylitis. TCRdb independently ran MiXCR on the 5' RACE reads; one entry per CDR3 protein. The table shows 700,000 to 850,000 distinct CDR3 sequences, with 10% to 15% occurring only once. The sequencing sample was made of blood, either unsorted or a sorted T cell fraction (not recorded which). All receptors derive from a male donor with ankylosing spondylitis. CDR3s include the opening cysteine and the closing phenylalanine or tryptophan. D genes are given only for firm matches. Clone size is shown for a subset of rows, as once, few, many or a class of expanded clone.

d_gene	len	v_gene	abundance	j_gene	CDR3aa	CDR3nt
NA	18	TRBV2	NA	TRBJ1-5	CASSLRRSNRAGNQPQHF	TGTGCCAGCAGCCTACGCAGATCAAACAGGGCAGGAAATCAGCCCCAGCATTTT
NA	15	TRBV10-3	NA	TRBJ1-2	CAISESANRVYGYTF	TGTGCCATCAGTGAGTCAGCTAACAGGGTCTATGGCTACACCTTC
NA	14	TRBV6-1	few	TRBJ2-7	CASSSNGGSYEQYF	TGTGCCAGCAGCTCAAATGGAGGCTCCTACGAGCAGTACTTC
NA	15	TRBV7-2	many	TRBJ2-7	CASSLSDGRIYEQYF	TGTGCCAGCAGCTTATCGGACGGCAGGATCTACGAGCAGTACTTC
NA	13	TRBV2	few	TRBJ1-2	CASSKERDYGYTF	TGTGCCAGCAGTAAGGAGCGTGACTATGGCTACACCTTC
NA	14	TRBV29-1	many	TRBJ2-3	CSVADRWRTDTQYF	TGCAGCGTTGCCGACAGGTGGAGGACAGATACGCAGTATTTT
TRBD1	18	TRBV15	many	TRBJ2-1	CATSRDVNRGNSYNEQFF	TGTGCCACCAGCAGAGATGTTAACAGGGGGAACTCCTACAATGAGCAGTTCTTC
NA	13	TRBV20-1	many	TRBJ1-4	CSARQSLNEKLFF	TGCAGTGCCAGACAGTCCCTTAATGAAAAACTGTTTTTT
TRBD2	12	TRBV12-3/TRBV12-4	few	TRBJ2-1	CASRKKAGGQFF	TGTGCCAGCAGAAAGAAAGCGGGGGGGCAGTTCTTC
TRBD1	14	TRBV20-1	few	TRBJ1-3	CSGEDRVSGNTIYF	TGCAGCGGGGAAGACAGGGTCTCTGGAAACACCATATATTTT
TRBD1	17	TRBV6-1	many	TRBJ1-6	CASSRGQASSYNSPLHF	TGTGCCAGCAGTCGCGGACAGGCGAGCTCCTATAATTCACCCCTCCACTTT
NA	15	TRBV9	few	TRBJ2-7	CASSVSAYTSYEQYF	TGTGCCAGCAGCGTAAGCGCCTATACGTCCTACGAGCAGTACTTC
NA	14	TRBV7-9	NA	TRBJ1-2	CASSLGALQGSYTF	TGTGCCAGCAGCTTAGGGGCTCTTCAGGGAAGCTACACCTTC
TRBD2	16	TRBV13	NA	TRBJ2-7	CASSIYLAGAAYEQYF	TGTGCCAGCAGCATCTACCTAGCGGGAGCTGCCTACGAGCAGTACTTC
NA	14	TRBV3-1	many	TRBJ2-1	CASSQVNRNNEQFF	TGTGCCAGCAGCCAAGTTAACCGAAACAATGAGCAGTTCTTC
NA	14	TRBV4-3	NA	TRBJ2-5	CASSQFLAQETQYF	TGCGCCAGCAGCCAGTTCCTGGCACAAGAGACCCAGTACTTC
NA	13	TRBV7-9	NA	TRBJ1-2	CASSLWAPDGYTF	TGTGCCAGCAGCTTATGGGCCCCGGATGGCTACACCTTC